The clone carrying this TCR beta chain was seen more than once but under ten times. The antigen is unknown. Possible read error: a much larger clone is one base away. People with hyperthyroidism were aged 18 to 65 and newly diagnosed, under 2 months' duration. Other autoimmune disease, uncontrolled infection, pregnancy and lactation led to exclusion. The evidence that diagnosis relied on was clinical symptoms, serum thyroxine, TRAb, thyroid ultrasound and orbital computed tomography. This specimen comes from a study of Graves' ophthalmopathy and Graves' hyperthyroidism. This CDR3 is built from 13 residues. Germline values: CDR1 LNHDA, CDR2 SQIVND (reference sequence). The V end was cut by 7 bases, the J end by 7 bases, with 13 bases between. TCR beta CDR3 amplification used RNA transcripts. First-round RT-PCR with HTBI primers preceded a second-round multiplex PCR. TCRdb independently ran MiXCR on the multiplex PCR reads; one entry per CDR3 protein. Seen here are around 1,200,000 distinct CDR3 sequences, roughly 35% observed once, and the top ten hold over 8.5%.

The study, taken as a whole, reports: Most thyroid clonotypes expanded beyond 0.001 frequency were also found in blood.

The sequenced sample consisted of peripheral blood or thyroid tissue (not recorded which). This receptor was obtained from an adult man with Graves' hyperthyroidism. The genes are TRBV19 and TRBJ2-2; D possibly corresponds to TRBD2 (5 bases). The CDR3 protein is CASIKRSIGELFF. The CDR3 DNA is TGTGCCAGTATAAAGCGGAGTATCGGGGAGCTGTTTTTT.